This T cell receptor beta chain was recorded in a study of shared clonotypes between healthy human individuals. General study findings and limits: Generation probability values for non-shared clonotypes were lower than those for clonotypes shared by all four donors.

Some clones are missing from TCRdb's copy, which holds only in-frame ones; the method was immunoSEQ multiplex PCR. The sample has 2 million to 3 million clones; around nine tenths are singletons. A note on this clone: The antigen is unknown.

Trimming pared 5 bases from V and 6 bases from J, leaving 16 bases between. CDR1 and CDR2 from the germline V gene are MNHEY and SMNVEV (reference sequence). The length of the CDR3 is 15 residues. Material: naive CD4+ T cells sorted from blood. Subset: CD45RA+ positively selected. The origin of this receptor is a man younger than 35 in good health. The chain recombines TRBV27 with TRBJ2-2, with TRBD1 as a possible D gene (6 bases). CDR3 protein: CASSRYIPGAGELFF. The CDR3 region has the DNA TGTGCCAGCAGTCGCTATATCCCAGGGGCCGGGGAGCTGTTTTTT.